These T cell receptor beta chains were read from a single sample in a study of shared clonotypes between healthy human individuals. Sequencing was performed with immunoSEQ multiplex PCR; in TCRdb, only in-frame clones are kept and a portion is missing. The table lists roughly 500,000 clones, roughly 77% of them singletons, with 13% in the top ten. The sequencing input was PBMCs. Source of these receptors: a woman in her thirties or forties in good health. Some clones in this sample may be carry-over from other donors' samples. CDR3s include the opening cysteine and the closing phenylalanine or tryptophan. A D gene is named only where the DNA matches it firmly. The size field is filled for only some rows; it gives once, few, many or a size class.

>TRBJ2-2|TRBD1|.|TRBV6-5
TGTGCCAGCAGCCCTGGGACAGTGAACACCGGGGAGCTGTTTTTT
CASSPGTVNTGELFF
>TRBJ2-2|TRBD1|few|TRBV4-2
TGTGCCAGCAGCCAAGAGGACAGGGCGGACACCGGGGAGCTGTTTTTT
CASSQEDRADTGELFF
>TRBJ1-1|.|.|TRBV30
TGTGCCTGGAGTGTATCGGACTATGGGGCTTTCTTT
CAWSVSDYGAFF
>TRBJ2-3|.|many|TRBV2
TGTGCCAGCAGTGAAGGGCCAGGGGTCACAGATACGCAGTATTTT
CASSEGPGVTDTQYF
>TRBJ1-4|.|.|TRBV7-6
TGTGCCAGCACCGCCGGGGGGCCGGAAGAAAAACTGTTTTTT
CASTAGGPEEKLFF
>TRBJ2-7|.|.|TRBV5-1
TGCGCCAGCAGCTTGGGTCCGTACGCGCAGGGAATTTACGAGCAGTACTTC
CASSLGPYAQGIYEQYF
>TRBJ2-5|.|.|TRBV30
TGTACCTGGAGCGCCGGGGGGACCCAGTACTTC
CTWSAGGTQYF
>TRBJ1-6|.|.|TRBV4-3
TGCGCCAGCAGCCAAGATGGGGGGGCTAATTCACCCCTCCACTTT
CASSQDGGANSPLHF
>TRBJ2-6|.|.|TRBV18
TGTGCCAGCTCACCCCTCCCGGTATCTTCTGGGGCCAACGTCCTGACTTTC
CASSPLPVSSGANVLTF
>TRBJ2-7|.|.|TRBV10-1
TGCGCCAGCAGTGAACGATACGAGCAGTACTTC
CASSERYEQYF
>TRBJ2-7|TRBD1|.|TRBV27
TGTGCCAGCAGTTTATCGATCAGCCGCGGGACAGGGGTTTCCTACGAGCAGTACTTC
CASSLSISRGTGVSYEQYF
>TRBJ1-2|TRBD1|.|TRBV5-4
TGTGCCAGCAGCTTCGCCGGGCAGGGGGCGCCGGGTGGCTACACCTTC
CASSFAGQGAPGGYTF
>TRBJ1-1|.|.|TRBV11-2
TGTGCCAGCAGTTTTAACAGGAACACTGAAGCTTTCTTT
CASSFNRNTEAFF
>TRBJ1-1|TRBD1|.|TRBV25-1
TGTGCCAGCAGTGACAGGGGGTACACTGAAGCTTTCTTT
CASSDRGYTEAFF
>TRBJ2-1|TRBD2|.|TRBV9
TGTGCCAGCAGCGTATTTGCGGGAGGGACCAGTGAGCAGTTCTTC
CASSVFAGGTSEQFF
>TRBJ2-7|TRBD1|.|TRBV7-3
TGTGCCAGCAGCATGGGACAGGGGGTAAACGAGCAGTACTTC
CASSMGQGVNEQYF
>TRBJ1-6|.|.|TRBV6-1
TGTGCCAGCAGTGAAGCACTGGGGGCGAATTCACCCCTCCACTTT
CASSEALGANSPLHF
>TRBJ2-3|.|.|TRBV28
TGTGCCAGCAGTTTATGGTGGGTTGGGGCAGGACGCACAGATACGCAGTATTTT
CASSLWWVGAGRTDTQYF
>TRBJ1-3|.|.|TRBV28
TGTGCCAGCAGTCCCCCTGGGACAACTGGAAACACCATATATTTT
CASSPPGTTGNTIYF
>TRBJ2-2|.|.|TRBV7-3
TGTGCCAGCAGCACCCGGACAGTAAACACCGGGGAGCTGTTTTTT
CASSTRTVNTGELFF
>TRBJ2-2|.|.|TRBV11-3
TGTGCCAGCAGCTTAGGGCCGGGGGACACCGGGGAGCTGTTTTTT
CASSLGPGDTGELFF
>TRBJ2-3|TRBD1|.|TRBV9
TGTGCCAGCAGCGTAGAGACAGGGAGCACAGATACGCAGTATTTT
CASSVETGSTDTQYF
>TRBJ2-1|TRBD2|.|TRBV30
TGTGCCTGGAGCTCGGGACTAGGCTACAATGAGCAGTTCTTC
CAWSSGLGYNEQFF
>TRBJ2-5|.|.|TRBV7-8
TGTGCCAGCAGCTTAGCGGTATGGTACCAAGAGACCCAGTACTTC
CASSLAVWYQETQYF
>TRBJ2-3|TRBD2|few|TRBV27
TGTGCCAGCAGTTTATCTAGCGGGACCCCAGATACGCAGTATTTT
CASSLSSGTPDTQYF
>TRBJ1-5|TRBD1|.|TRBV28
TGTGCCAGCAGTCTCCGGGACAGACGCAATCAGCCCCAGCATTTT
CASSLRDRRNQPQHF
>TRBJ1-3|.|many|TRBV11-2
TGTGCCAGCAGCTCCACCTATTTCGGGACCATATATTTT
CASSSTYFGTIYF
>TRBJ2-5|TRBD2|.|TRBV14
TGTGCCAGCAGCCGATTCGGGGGGCAAGAGACCCAGTACTTC
CASSRFGGQETQYF
>TRBJ1-5|.|few|TRBV30
TGTGCCTGGAGTTTTGGAGGGAGTCAGCCCCAGCATTTT
CAWSFGGSQPQHF
>TRBJ2-2|.|few|TRBV25-1
TGTGCCAGCAGAGATCCGGGACGCGACACCGGGGAGCTGTTTTTT
CASRDPGRDTGELFF
>TRBJ1-5|.|.|TRBV19
TGTGCCAGTCGGGACTCCCCCAGCAATCAGCCCCAGCATTTT
CASRDSPSNQPQHF
>TRBJ2-3|.|.|TRBV2
TGTGCCAGCAAAGGGGGTATCGATGCAGATACGCAGTATTTT
CASKGGIDADTQYF
>TRBJ2-6|.|.|TRBV30
TGTGCCTGGAGTGTCCGTGTGAGTACTGGGGCCAACGTCCTGACTTTC
CAWSVRVSTGANVLTF
>TRBJ2-7|TRBD2|.|TRBV27
TGTGCCAGCAGCTCCGGGACTAGCGGGAGAAGCTCCTACGAGCAGTACTTC
CASSSGTSGRSSYEQYF
>TRBJ1-2|.|.|TRBV30
TGTGCCTGGAGTGTAAGCCAGGTCAACTACTATGGCTACACCTTC
CAWSVSQVNYYGYTF
>TRBJ1-5|.|.|TRBV2
TGTGCCAGCAGGGGGGGGCAACGGGGCAATCAGCCCCAGCATTTT
CASRGGQRGNQPQHF
>TRBJ2-5|TRBD2|.|TRBV7-9
TGTGCCAGCAGCTCAAGGCTAGTAGCGGGAGTACAGGAGACCCAGTACTTC
CASSSRLVAGVQETQYF
>TRBJ1-2|.|.|TRBV19
TGTGCCAGTAGTATAAAGCTCGGACAACGACATGGCTACACCTTC
CASSIKLGQRHGYTF
>TRBJ2-1|TRBD1|.|TRBV30
TGTGCCTGGACGGGACAGGGGTTAAACAATGAGCAGTTCTTC
CAWTGQGLNNEQFF
>TRBJ2-3|.|.|TRBV7-9
TGTGCCAGCAGCTTAGTGGACCCCACAGATACGCAGTATTTT
CASSLVDPTDTQYF
>TRBJ2-7|TRBD1|few|TRBV7-6
TGTGCCAGCAGCCTGGGACAGGGACCGGCCTACGAGCAGTACTTC
CASSLGQGPAYEQYF
>TRBJ2-7|.|.|TRBV2
TGTGCCAGCACCGCGGCGGACCACGAGCAGTACTTC
CASTAADHEQYF
>TRBJ2-1|.|.|TRBV4-3
TGCGCCAGCAGCCAAGAAGAAACAGGGAATGAGCAGTTCTTC
CASSQEETGNEQFF
>TRBJ1-4|.|.|TRBV6-5
TGTGCCAGCAGTTATAGTCAGCTTAATGAAAAACTGTTTTTT
CASSYSQLNEKLFF
>TRBJ2-5|TRBD2|few|TRBV2
TGTGCCACAGCAGCGGGATCCCAAGAGACCCAGTACTTC
CATAAGSQETQYF
>TRBJ2-2|.|.|TRBV19
TGTGCCAGTAGTCCGCCTGGTGTTGTAGCCGGAAAATCCCCTTGGGGGGAGCTGTTTTTT
CASSPPGVVAGKSPWGELFF
>TRBJ1-2|.|few|TRBV28
TGTGCCAGCAGTTTTACGGGAGCTGGCTATGGCTACACCTTC
CASSFTGAGYGYTF
>TRBJ1-4|.|.|TRBV5-1
TGCGCCAGCAGCGAAACAGGTGAAAAACTGTTTTTT
CASSETGEKLFF
>TRBJ1-5|.|few|TRBV16
TGTGCCAGCAGCCAATCCCCTCGCCGGGACCAGCCCCAGCATTTT
CASSQSPRRDQPQHF